Listed below are T cell receptor beta chains from one sample, sequenced in a study of T cells in Graves' hyperthyroidism and ophthalmopathy. MiXCR, run by TCRdb on the multiplex PCR reads, gives a single entry per CDR3 protein. The sample includes hundreds of thousands of distinct CDR3 sequences, about 14% of them seen just once. Sequencing was done on a sample of blood. These receptors came from a man aged 18 to 29 with Graves' ophthalmopathy. Both conserved end residues are part of each CDR3. A D gene is named only where the DNA matches it firmly. Expanded clones are given a class, and other clones once, few, many or no size at all.

J gene | V gene | D gene | clone size | CDR3 DNA | CDR3 protein
TRBJ2-7 | TRBV9 | . | many | TGTGCCAGCAGCGTCGGCTGGCGGAGCTCCTACGAGCAGTACTTC | CASSVGWRSSYEQYF
TRBJ2-1 | TRBV7-8 | TRBD2 | many | TGTGCCAGCAGCCTACTGGGGGGGGCGGGGGGTTACAATGAGCAGTTCTTC | CASSLLGGAGGYNEQFF
TRBJ2-3 | TRBV19 | TRBD2 | . | TGTGCCAGTAGTATTAGGACTAGCGGGGGGTCCACAGATACGCAGTATTTT | CASSIRTSGGSTDTQYF
TRBJ2-1 | TRBV5-8 | . | . | TGTGCCAGCAGCCCCACCGGGGGATGGTACAATGAGCAGTTCTTC | CASSPTGGWYNEQFF
TRBJ2-5 | TRBV5-5 | . | many | TGTGCCAGCAGCCGAGGACAGTCCCAAGAGACCCAGTACTTC | CASSRGQSQETQYF
TRBJ1-2 | TRBV6-5 | . | few | TGTGCCAGCAGTTACTCTTCGGGGGCAGGGTATGGCTACACCTTC | CASSYSSGAGYGYTF
TRBJ1-1 | TRBV3-1 | TRBD1 | many | TGTGCCAGCAGCCAAGTCGGGACAGCTGAAGCTTTCTTT | CASSQVGTAEAFF
TRBJ2-7 | TRBV3-1 | TRBD1 | . | TGTGCCAGCAGCCAAGATAATGGGGACAGTTTATCGCGGCAGTACTTC | CASSQDNGDSLSRQYF
TRBJ2-1 | TRBV28 | . | many | TGTGCCAGCAGTTCACTAGTCCTCTCCTACAATGAGCAGTTCTTC | CASSSLVLSYNEQFF
TRBJ1-1 | TRBV6-1 | . | many | TGTGCCAGCACAAGGGTAGGGGACACTGAAGCTTTCTTT | CASTRVGDTEAFF